This TCR beta chain comes out of a study of identical twins. Of note for this clonotype: Its antigen is currently unknown.

Each CDR3 protein gets one entry after TCRdb re-called the 5' RACE reads with MiXCR. The sample consists of roughly 1,500,000 distinct CDR3 sequences, 25% to 35% of them appearing once. Germline assignment: CDR1 SNHLY and CDR2 FYNNEI. The CDR3 spans 13 residues. V lost 8 bases and J lost 4, with 14 bases in between. Regarding the study as a whole: Beta clonotypes that were abundant in cord blood contained fewer insertions, a pattern absent from memory repertoires.

Sequencing used cord blood. This clonotype originated in a newborn girl in good health. This chain links TRBV2 with TRBJ1-2, with a tentative D call TRBD1 (5 bases). The CDR3 bases are TGTGCCAGCTGGGGCCGGCTCTTCTATGGCTACACCTTC. As protein: CASWGRLFYGYTF.